This T cell receptor beta chain was captured in a study of T-cell reconstitution after alpha-beta-depleted transplantation in children. Study-wide results and limits: It was reported that alpha-beta T cells came from several hundred expanded graft clones (about two months after transplant).

The CDR3 contains 13 residues. The germline V and J ends were trimmed by 5 bases and 1 base, with 8 bases remaining between them. Germline CDR1 is SEHNR and CDR2 is FQNEAQ (reference sequence). This clonotype came up a few times. What it binds is not known. As it was prepared, the TCRbeta library received unique molecular identifiers. MiXCR was run by TCRdb on the PCR reads, yielding one entry per CDR3 protein. The sample comprises hundreds of thousands of distinct CDR3 sequences, around 13% of which are singletons, and 2.2% rests with the top ten. V usage is TRBV7-9 and J usage is TRBJ1-1, with a weak D call TRBD1 (5 bases). The sequence derives from a male patient between 10 and 17 years old who had a stem cell transplant for acute myeloid leukemia, so the T cells may come from the graft donor. The material was PBMCs, mostly from graft donor cells, obtained 360 days after TCRalphabeta/CD19-depleted stem cell transplant. CDR3 in DNA: TGTGCCAGCAGCGCGACAGAGAACACTGAAGCTTTCTTT. It yields the protein CASSATENTEAFF.